This record concerns one T cell receptor beta chain sequence. No cognate antigen has been identified for it. Base qualities were left out, and no much larger clone turns up one base away. The immunoSEQ Assay, a bias-controlled multiplex PCR, was used to amplify TCRbeta CDR3 regions from genomic DNA. The authors' analysis ran thus. The number of nucleated cells in each sample was estimated by amplification of reference gene primers within the assay. To quantify the absolute abundance of each unique TCRbeta CDR3 rearrangement, sequence reads were collapsed and filtered. For each sample, productive Simpson clonality was calculated as the square root of Simpson's diversity index over productive rearrangements. In TCRdb, the immuneACCESS table is reduced to in-frame sequences with V and J assigned. These tables do not hold every clone; where another copy was compared, an unresolved V gene accounts for under half, and the others remain unexplained. V, J and clone size are those of that table, while D and trimming were read from the DNA. A total of hundreds of thousands of clones appear in this sample, approximately 88% of them only once. 8.9% of the sample comes from the top ten.

This sample is drawn from a study of blood T cell repertoires in COVID-19 (dated by TCRdb to the early 2020s). For context, the study as a whole: Collaborator samples came from the United States, Italy and Spain and covered acute and convalescent phases of COVID-19. The material from the prospective study consisted of cDNA or gDNA derived from T cells, B-cell-depleted T cells, or PBMCs. Subjects who had been exposed to COVID-19, were actively infected with it, or had recovered from it provided the deeply sampled blood TCRbeta repertoires that made up the dataset. The repertoires were released in a freely available public database intended as a resource for research on the immune response to SARS-CoV-2. The samples were drawn from two sources: the first 160 participants of the ongoing ImmuneRACE study, and 1,000 to 1,500 subjects contributed by 6 global collaborators. The sample metadata nearly always contained a de-identified subject ID, COVID-19 status, age in years and sex. Where available, HLA class I and class II types were taken from metadata supplied by the sample provider and were not determined by assay-based typing. Study-level results and caveats: How much clinical and demographic metadata was included differed by source and by participant, and the metadata was provided uncurated.

In the prospective study, participants were 18 to 89 years old, resided in about two dozen geographic areas of the United States, and were enrolled through a virtual design. Cohort assignment in the prospective study relied on participant-reported clinical history from a screening survey and a study questionnaire. For ImmuneRACE Cohort 3, a participant was defined as recovered based on two consecutive negative NP/OP PCR tests, clearance by a healthcare professional, or resolution of symptoms. In the prospective study, whole blood, serum and a nasopharyngeal or oropharyngeal swab were collected from each participant by mobile phlebotomists. Over a roughly two-month period, participants in the prospective study had the option of providing additional blood draws and questionnaires. Blood samples from the prospective study were shipped frozen or at room temperature prior to DNA extraction. The CDR3 measures 13 amino acids from cysteine to phenylalanine. This entry keeps only the CDR3 DNA: 39 bases, framed from base 1. From V the trimming removes 3 bases and from J it removes 6 bases, while the gene matches leave 2 bases of the junction unaccounted for. CDR1 MDHEN and CDR2 SYDVKM were looked up in the germline V gene.

The source is a woman under 30 who had recovered from COVID-19. The chain couples TRBV28 to TRBJ2-1, with 7 bases aligning to TRBD1. Sample: PBMCs or T cells enriched from blood (not recorded which). The CDR3 sequence is CASSLSGGNEQFF. The nucleotide sequence is given as TGTGCCAGCAGTTTGTCAGGGGGCAATGAGCAGTTCTTC.